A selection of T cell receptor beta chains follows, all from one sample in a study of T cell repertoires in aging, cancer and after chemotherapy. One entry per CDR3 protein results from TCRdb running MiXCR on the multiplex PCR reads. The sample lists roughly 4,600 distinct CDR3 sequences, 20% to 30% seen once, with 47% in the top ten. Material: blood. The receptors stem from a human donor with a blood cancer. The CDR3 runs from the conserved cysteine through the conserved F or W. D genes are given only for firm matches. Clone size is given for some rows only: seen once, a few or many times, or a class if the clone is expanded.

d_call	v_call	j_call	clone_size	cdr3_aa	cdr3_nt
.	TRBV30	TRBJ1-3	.	CGGTFFSGNTIYF	TGTGGTGGGACATTCTTCTCTGGAAACACCATATATTTT
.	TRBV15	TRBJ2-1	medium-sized	CATSRVAEANEQFF	TGTGCCACCAGCAGAGTTGCAGAGGCCAATGAGCAGTTCTTC
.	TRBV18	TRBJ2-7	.	CASLPQMAGEQYF	TGTGCCAGCTTACCACAGATGGCGGGAGAGCAGTACTTC
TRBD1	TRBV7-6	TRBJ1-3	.	CASSSFTGAGNTIYF	TGTGCCAGCAGCTCCTTTACAGGGGCTGGAAACACCATATATTTT
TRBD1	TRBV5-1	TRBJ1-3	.	CASSLGQGAPGNTIYF	TGCGCCAGCAGCTTGGGGCAGGGGGCGCCTGGAAACACCATATATTTT
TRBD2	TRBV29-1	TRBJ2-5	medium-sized	CSVAGGSRETQYF	TGCAGCGTTGCGGGGGGGAGTAGAGAGACCCAGTACTTC
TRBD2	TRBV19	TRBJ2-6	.	CASSLGTSGFSGANVLTF	TGTGCCAGTAGTCTCGGGACTAGCGGATTCTCTGGGGCCAACGTCCTGACTTTC
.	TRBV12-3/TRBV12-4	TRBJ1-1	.	CASSLGQTEAFF	TGTGCCAGCAGTTTAGGGCAGACTGAAGCTTTCTTT
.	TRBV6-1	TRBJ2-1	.	CASSEIISLNNEQFF	TGTGCCAGCAGTGAAATTATTTCCTTAAACAATGAGCAGTTCTTC
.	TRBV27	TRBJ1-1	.	CASRKGWRQYEAFF	TGTGCCAGCAGGAAGGGATGGAGACAGTACGAAGCTTTCTTT
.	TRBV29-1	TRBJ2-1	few	CSVRTQEAAYNEQFF	TGCAGCGTCAGAACGCAGGAGGCGGCTTACAATGAGCAGTTCTTC
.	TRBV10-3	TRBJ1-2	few	CAISESERRGVNYGYTF	TGTGCCATCAGTGAGTCGGAGCGGCGGGGGGTTAACTATGGCTACACCTTC
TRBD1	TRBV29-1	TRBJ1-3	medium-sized	CSVWTGSGNTIYF	TGCAGCGTTTGGACAGGGAGTGGAAACACCATATATTTT
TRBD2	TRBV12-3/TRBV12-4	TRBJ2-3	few	CASSPGLGSGTQYF	TGTGCCAGCAGTCCGGGACTAGGTTCAGGCACGCAGTATTTT
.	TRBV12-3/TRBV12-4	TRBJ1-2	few	CASRRGTDKYGYTF	TGTGCCAGCCGCCGAGGGACGGACAAATATGGCTACACCTTC
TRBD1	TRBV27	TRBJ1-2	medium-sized	CASGDRANYGYTF	TGTGCCAGCGGGGACAGGGCGAACTATGGCTACACCTTC
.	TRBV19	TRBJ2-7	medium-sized	CASSIVRGSSYEQYF	TGTGCCAGTAGTATCGTCCGGGGGAGCTCCTACGAGCAGTACTTC
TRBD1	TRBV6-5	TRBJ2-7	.	CASSYSTGEEQYF	TGTGCCAGCAGTTACAGTACAGGGGAAGAGCAGTACTTC
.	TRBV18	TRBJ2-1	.	CASSPPDYNEQFF	TGTGCCAGCTCACCACCGGACTACAATGAGCAGTTCTTC
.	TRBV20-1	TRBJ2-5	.	CSARPGLGIETQYF	TGCAGTGCCCGGCCGGGTCTGGGTATAGAGACCCAGTACTTC
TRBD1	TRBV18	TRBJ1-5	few	CASSAGQGNNQPQHF	TGTGCCAGCTCGGCTGGACAGGGGAACAATCAGCCCCAGCATTTT
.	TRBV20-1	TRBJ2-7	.	CSATDGRGAYEQYF	TGCAGTGCGACGGACGGGCGCGGGGCCTACGAGCAGTACTTC
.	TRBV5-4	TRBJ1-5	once	CASSATADQPQHF	TGTGCCAGCAGCGCGACAGCCGATCAGCCCCAGCATTTT
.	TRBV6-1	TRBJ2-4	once	CASSEGREDIQYF	TGTGCCAGCAGTGAAGGGAGGGAGGACATTCAGTACTTC
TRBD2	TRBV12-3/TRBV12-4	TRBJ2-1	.	CASSLAGGDYNKQFF	TGTGCCAGCAGTCTAGCGGGAGGGGACTACAATAAGCAGTTCTTC
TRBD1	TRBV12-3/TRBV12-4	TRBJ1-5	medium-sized	CASREGQGDNQPQHF	TGTGCCAGCAGGGAGGGACAGGGAGACAATCAGCCCCAGCATTTT
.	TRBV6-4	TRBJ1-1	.	CASSDSLSTEAFF	TGTGCCAGCAGTGACTCGCTGAGCACTGAAGCTTTCTTT
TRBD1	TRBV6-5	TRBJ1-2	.	CASSYEETGGHGYTF	TGTGCCAGCAGTTACGAAGAGACAGGGGGACATGGCTACACCTTC
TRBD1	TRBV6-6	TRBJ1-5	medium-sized	CASSSQGAGNQPQHF	TGTGCCAGCAGTTCCCAGGGGGCTGGCAATCAGCCCCAGCATTTT
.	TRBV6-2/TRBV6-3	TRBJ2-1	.	CASSYSADYNEQFF	TGTGCCAGCAGTTACTCTGCGGACTACAATGAGCAGTTCTTC
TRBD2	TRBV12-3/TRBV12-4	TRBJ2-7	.	CASRGEGFFEQYF	TGTGCCAGCCGGGGGGAGGGGTTCTTCGAGCAGTACTTC
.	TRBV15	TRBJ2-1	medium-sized	CATSREHPSSAAYNEQFF	TGTGCCACCAGCAGGGAACATCCTTCTAGCGCAGCCTACAATGAGCAGTTCTTC
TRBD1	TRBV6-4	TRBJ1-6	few	CASRSNRGYNSPLHF	TGTGCCAGCAGGTCCAACAGGGGTTATAATTCACCCCTCCACTTT
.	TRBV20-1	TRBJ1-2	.	CSARSKDWGYGYTF	TGCAGTGCTAGGTCAAAGGACTGGGGCTATGGCTACACCTTC
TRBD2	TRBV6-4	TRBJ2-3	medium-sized	CASSDSTSGDTDTQYF	TGTGCCAGCAGTGACTCGACTAGCGGGGACACAGATACGCAGTATTTT
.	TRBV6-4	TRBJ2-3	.	CASSDSDTDTQYF	TGTGCCAGCAGTGACTCGGACACAGATACGCAGTATTTT
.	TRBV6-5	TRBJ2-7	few	CASSYKGVYEQYF	TGTGCCAGCAGTTACAAGGGTGTCTACGAGCAGTACTTC
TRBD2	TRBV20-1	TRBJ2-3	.	CSARTSGISDTQYF	TGCAGTGCCAGGACTAGCGGGATCAGCGATACGCAGTATTTT
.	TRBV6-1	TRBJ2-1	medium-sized	CASSEASHNEQFF	TGTGCCAGCAGTGAAGCTAGTCACAATGAGCAGTTCTTC
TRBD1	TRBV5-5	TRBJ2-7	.	CASSRSGTGNYEQYF	TGTGCTAGCAGCCGCTCCGGGACAGGGAACTACGAGCAGTACTTC
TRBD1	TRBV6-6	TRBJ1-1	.	CASSYLGTGGAFF	TGTGCCAGCAGTTACTTAGGGACAGGGGGAGCTTTCTTT
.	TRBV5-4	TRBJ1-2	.	CASSLDLGQAIYGYTF	TGTGCCAGCAGCTTGGACCTAGGGCAGGCCATTTATGGCTACACCTTC
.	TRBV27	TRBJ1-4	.	CASSSNGGLNEKLFF	TGTGCCAGCAGTTCAAACGGGGGGCTGAATGAAAAACTGTTTTTT
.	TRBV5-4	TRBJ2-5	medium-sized	CASSLEGGAETQYF	TGTGCCAGCAGCTTGGAAGGGGGGGCAGAGACCCAGTACTTC
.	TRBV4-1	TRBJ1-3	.	CASSQESIGKAGNTIYF	TGCGCCAGCAGCCAGGAAAGCATAGGGAAGGCTGGAAACACCATATATTTT
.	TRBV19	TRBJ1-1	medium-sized	CASSISVNTEAFF	TGTGCCAGTAGTATATCGGTGAACACTGAAGCTTTCTTT
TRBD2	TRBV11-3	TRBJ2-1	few	CASSLYSLAEETYNEQFF	TGTGCCAGCAGCTTATATTCGCTAGCGGAGGAGACCTACAATGAGCAGTTCTTC
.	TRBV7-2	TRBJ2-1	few	CASTRQETDPNEQFF	TGTGCCAGCACCCGACAGGAGACCGACCCCAATGAGCAGTTCTTC
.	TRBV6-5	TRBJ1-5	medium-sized	CASSYSLSNQPQHF	TGTGCCAGCAGTTACTCGTTGAGCAATCAGCCCCAGCATTTT
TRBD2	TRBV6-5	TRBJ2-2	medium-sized	CASGASGRRDTGELFF	TGTGCCAGCGGAGCTAGCGGGCGACGGGACACCGGGGAGCTGTTTTTT
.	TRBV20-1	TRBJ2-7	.	CSASRPLYRTDMLTYEQYF	TGCAGTGCTAGCCGCCCGCTTTACCGAACCGATATGTTAACCTACGAGCAGTACTTC
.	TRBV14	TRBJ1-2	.	CASSPLGGVSYGYTF	TGTGCCAGCAGCCCGCTTGGGGGGGTGAGCTATGGCTACACCTTC
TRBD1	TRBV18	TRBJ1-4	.	CASSQTGQGGEKLFF	TGTGCCAGCTCACAGACGGGACAGGGCGGAGAAAAACTGTTTTTT
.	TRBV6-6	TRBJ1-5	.	CASSYAPGDSNQPQHF	TGTGCCAGCAGTTACGCGCCAGGTGATAGCAATCAGCCCCAGCATTTT
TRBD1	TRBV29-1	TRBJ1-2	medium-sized	CSVFKRDSYGYTF	TGCAGCGTGTTTAAACGGGACAGCTATGGCTACACCTTC
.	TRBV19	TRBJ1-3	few	CASSIEDWSSGNTIYF	TGTGCCAGTAGTATCGAGGACTGGAGCTCTGGAAACACCATATATTTT
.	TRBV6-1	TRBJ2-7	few	CAILRAVSPYEQYF	TGTGCCATCCTCAGAGCGGTTTCGCCTTACGAGCAGTACTTC
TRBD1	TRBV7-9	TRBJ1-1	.	CASSSGQPNTEAFF	TGTGCCAGCAGCTCGGGACAGCCGAACACTGAAGCTTTCTTT